Below are 8 T cell receptor beta chains sequenced from a single sample in a study of blood T cell repertoires in COVID-19 (TCRdb year 2020). To prepare the library, the immunoSEQ multiplex PCR assay was applied. TCRdb's version of the immuneACCESS table is confined to in-frame rearrangements and falls short of the full clone set. An unresolved V gene accounts for under half of the shortfall where checked; the remainder is of unknown origin. Across this sample there are 95,000 to 110,000 clones, with 89% seen only once. The ten largest make up approximately 3.5% of the sample. The source material was peripheral blood. The receptors come from a woman aged 55 to 70 with acute or convalescent COVID-19.

The chain combines TRBV24-1 with TRBJ2-5; 7 nucleotides align to TRBD2. The CDR3 runs to 15 residues. After removal of 3 bases from V and 4 bases from J, the junction contained 7 bases not matched to a gene. Germline assignment: CDR1 KGHDR and CDR2 SFDVKD. For the CDR3, the DNA is TGTGCCACCAGTGATCCACGGACTAGGGGAGAGACCCAGTACTTC. Translation gives CATSDPRTRGETQYF.

This clone was seen more than once but under ten times. V gene TRBV6-5 combines with J gene TRBJ1-2, with 8 bases identical to TRBD1. CDR3 size: 13 residues. After removal of 7 bases from V and 4 bases from J, the junction contained 5 bases not matched to a gene. Per the germline V gene, CDR1 is MNHEY and CDR2 is SVGAGI. CDR3 in amino acids: CASTRGQVYGYTF. DNA of the CDR3: TGTGCCAGCACCCGGGGACAGGTCTATGGCTACACCTTC.

This chain joins TRBV28 and TRBJ2-3; 10 bases match TRBD1. V dropped 2 bases and J dropped 2; count of bases not matched to a gene: 4. The CDR3 is made up of 16 amino acids. CDR1 is MDHEN and CDR2 is SYDVKM in the germline V gene. The CDR3: CASSLEGQGFTDTQYF. CDR3 DNA sequence: TGTGCCAGCAGTTTAGAGGGACAGGGGTTCACAGATACGCAGTATTTT.

This chain connects TRBV4-1 to TRBJ1-1; the D gene is possibly TRBD1 (5 bases). Trimming stripped 4 bases from V and 4 bases from J, with 19 bases between. From germline, CDR1 is MGHRA and CDR2 YSYEKL. The CDR3 has 16 amino acids. As DNA, the CDR3 is TGCGCCAGCAGCCTTGGTCCGAAATCAAGGGGCACTGAAGCTTTCTTT. As protein: CASSLGPKSRGTEAFF.

J is TRBJ2-1 and V is TRBV7-2, with D tentatively TRBD2 (5 bases). Germline CDR1 and CDR2: SGHTA and FQGNSA. V lost 4 bases to trimming and J lost 8 bases, with 18 bases between them. CDR3 size: 15 residues. The CDR3 DNA is TGTGCCAGCAGCTCCTCTAGCTCGGGTTTCCATGAGCAGTTCTTC. Amino acids: CASSSSSSGFHEQFF.

The genes are TRBV19 and TRBJ1-1; unclear D gene. This CDR3 has 15 residues. V was pared by 1 base and J by 1 base, with 10 bases between. The germline gives CDR1 LNHDA, CDR2 SQIVND (reference sequence). Written as DNA, the CDR3 is TGTGCCAGTAGTATAGTTCCGGGAGCGAACACTGAAGCTTTCTTT. Its protein is CASSIVPGANTEAFF.

J is TRBJ2-2 and V is TRBV7-8; 12 nucleotides match TRBD2. The CDR3 runs 17 residues. The germline CDR1 and CDR2 sequences are SGHVS and FQNEAQ. V lost 5 bases and J lost 6; bases outside the gene matches: 10. CDR3 bases: TGTGCCAGCAGCCCCCTCGGGACTAGCGGGCTGTCCGGGGAGCTGTTTTTT. It yields the protein CASSPLGTSGLSGELFF. Full variable domain (missing parts from reference TRBV7-8 and TRBJ2-2): GAGVSQSPRYKVAKRGQDVALRCDPISGHVSLFWYQQALGQGPEFLTYFQNEAQLDKSGLPSDRFFAERPEGSVSTLKIQRTQQEDSAVYLCASSPLGTSGLSGELFFGEGSRLTVL.

The chain is built from TRBV2 and TRBJ2-1, with TRBD2 matching over 11 bases. In germline, CDR1 is SNHLY, CDR2 FYNNEI. There are 21 residues in the CDR3. The trim removed 3 bases at V and 0 bases at J, leaving 16 bases unmatched. CDR3 in amino acids: CASSEGFPGLAEMSSYNEQFF. The CDR3 region has the DNA TGTGCCAGCAGTGAGGGTTTTCCGGGACTAGCGGAAATGAGCTCCTACAATGAGCAGTTCTTC.